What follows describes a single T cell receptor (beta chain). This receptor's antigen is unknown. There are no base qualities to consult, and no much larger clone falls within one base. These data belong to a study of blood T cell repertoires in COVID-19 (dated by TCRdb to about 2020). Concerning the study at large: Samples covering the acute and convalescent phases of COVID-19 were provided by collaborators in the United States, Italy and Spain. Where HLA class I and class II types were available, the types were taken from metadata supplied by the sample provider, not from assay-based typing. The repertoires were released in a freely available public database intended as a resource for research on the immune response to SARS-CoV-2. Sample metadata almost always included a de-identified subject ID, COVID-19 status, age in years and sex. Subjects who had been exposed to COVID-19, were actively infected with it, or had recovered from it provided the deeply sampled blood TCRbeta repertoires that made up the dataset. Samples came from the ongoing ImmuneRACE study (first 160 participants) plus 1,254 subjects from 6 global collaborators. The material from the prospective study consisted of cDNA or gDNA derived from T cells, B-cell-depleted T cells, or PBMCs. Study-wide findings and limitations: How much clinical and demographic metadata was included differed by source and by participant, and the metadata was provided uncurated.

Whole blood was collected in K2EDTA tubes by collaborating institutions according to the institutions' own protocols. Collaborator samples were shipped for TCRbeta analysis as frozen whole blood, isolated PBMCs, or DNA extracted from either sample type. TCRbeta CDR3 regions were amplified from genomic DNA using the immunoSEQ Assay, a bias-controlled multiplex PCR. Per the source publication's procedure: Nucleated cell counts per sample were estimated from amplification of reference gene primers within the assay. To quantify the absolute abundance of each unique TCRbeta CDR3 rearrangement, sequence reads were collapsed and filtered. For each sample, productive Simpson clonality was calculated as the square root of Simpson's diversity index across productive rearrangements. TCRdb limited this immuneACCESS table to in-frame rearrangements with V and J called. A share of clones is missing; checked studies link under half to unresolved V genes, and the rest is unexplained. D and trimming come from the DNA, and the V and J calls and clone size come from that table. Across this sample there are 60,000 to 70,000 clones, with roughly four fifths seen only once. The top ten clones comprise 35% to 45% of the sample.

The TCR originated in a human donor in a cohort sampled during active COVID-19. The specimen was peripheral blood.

The DNA is TGCGCCAGCAGCTCGGGTTTCGGCTCCTACGAGCAGTACTTC. Its protein reads: CASSSGFGSYEQYF. Recombination joined TRBV5-1 with TRBJ2-7; the D gene remains uncertain. The CDR3 sequence holds 14 residues, the cysteine and phenylalanine included. Only the CDR3 region is kept as DNA, spanning 42 bases read in frame from base 1. Via the germline V gene, CDR1 is SGHRS and CDR2 YFSETQ. Between the V and J ends, shortened by 3 bases and 0 bases respectively, the junction contains 10 bases.